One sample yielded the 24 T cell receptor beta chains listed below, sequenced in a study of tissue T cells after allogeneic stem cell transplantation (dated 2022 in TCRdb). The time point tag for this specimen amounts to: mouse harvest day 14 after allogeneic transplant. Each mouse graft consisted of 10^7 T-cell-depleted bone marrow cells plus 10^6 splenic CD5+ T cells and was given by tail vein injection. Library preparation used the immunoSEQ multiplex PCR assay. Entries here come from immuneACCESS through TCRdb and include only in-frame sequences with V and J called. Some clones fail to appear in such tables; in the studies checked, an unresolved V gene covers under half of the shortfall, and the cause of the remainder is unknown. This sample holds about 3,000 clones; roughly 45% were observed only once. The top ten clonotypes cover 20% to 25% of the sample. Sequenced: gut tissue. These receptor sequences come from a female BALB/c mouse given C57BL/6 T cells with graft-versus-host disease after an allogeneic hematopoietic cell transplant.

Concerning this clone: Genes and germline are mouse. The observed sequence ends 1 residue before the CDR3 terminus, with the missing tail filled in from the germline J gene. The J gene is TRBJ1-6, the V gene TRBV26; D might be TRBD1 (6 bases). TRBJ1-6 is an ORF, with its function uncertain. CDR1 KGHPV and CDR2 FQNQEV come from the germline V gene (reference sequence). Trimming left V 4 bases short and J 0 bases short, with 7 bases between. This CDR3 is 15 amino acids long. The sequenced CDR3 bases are TGTGCCAGCAGTCGGGACATTTCCTATAATTCGCCCCTCTAC. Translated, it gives CASSRDISYNSPLY. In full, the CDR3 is CASSRDISYNSPLYF.

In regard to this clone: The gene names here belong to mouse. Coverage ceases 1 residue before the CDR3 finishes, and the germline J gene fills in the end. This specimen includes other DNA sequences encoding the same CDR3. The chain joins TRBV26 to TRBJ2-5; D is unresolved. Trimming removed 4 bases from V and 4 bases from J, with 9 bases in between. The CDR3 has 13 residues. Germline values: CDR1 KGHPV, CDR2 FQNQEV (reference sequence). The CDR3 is CASSRTGKDTQYF. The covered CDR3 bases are TGTGCCAGCAGTCGTACGGGGAAAGACACCCAGTAC.

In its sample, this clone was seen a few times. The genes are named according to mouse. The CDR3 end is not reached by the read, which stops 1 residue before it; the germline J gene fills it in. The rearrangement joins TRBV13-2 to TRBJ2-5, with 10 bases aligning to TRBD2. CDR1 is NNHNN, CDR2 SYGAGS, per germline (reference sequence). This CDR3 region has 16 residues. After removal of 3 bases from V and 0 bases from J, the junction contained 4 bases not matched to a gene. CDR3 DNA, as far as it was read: TGTGCCAGCGGTGGCGGACTGGGGGTTAACCAAGACACCCAGTAC. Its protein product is CASGGGLGVNQDTQY. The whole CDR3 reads CASGGGLGVNQDTQYF.

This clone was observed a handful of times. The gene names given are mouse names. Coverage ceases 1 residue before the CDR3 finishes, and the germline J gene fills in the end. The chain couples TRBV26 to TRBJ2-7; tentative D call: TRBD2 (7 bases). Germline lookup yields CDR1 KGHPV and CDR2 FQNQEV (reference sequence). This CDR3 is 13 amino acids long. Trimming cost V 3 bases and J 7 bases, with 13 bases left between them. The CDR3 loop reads CASSLFGGREQYF. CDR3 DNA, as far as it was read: TGTGCCAGCAGTCTATTCGGGGGGCGAGAACAGTAC. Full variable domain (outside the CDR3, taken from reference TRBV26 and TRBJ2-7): NSKVIQTPRYLVKGQGQKAKMRCIPEKGHPVVFWYQQNKNNEFKFLINFQNQEVLQQIDMTEKRFSAECPSNSPCSLEIQSSEAGDSALYLCASSLFGGREQYFGPGTRLTVL.

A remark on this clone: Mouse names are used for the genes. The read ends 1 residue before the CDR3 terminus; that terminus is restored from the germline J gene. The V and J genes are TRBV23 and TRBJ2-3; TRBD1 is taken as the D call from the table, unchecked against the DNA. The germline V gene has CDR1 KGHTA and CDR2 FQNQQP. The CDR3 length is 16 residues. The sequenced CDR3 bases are TGCTCCAGCAGTGGGGACAGGGGGTCTAGTGCAGAAACGCTGTAT. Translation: CSSSGDRGSSAETLY. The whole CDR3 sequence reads CSSSGDRGSSAETLYF.

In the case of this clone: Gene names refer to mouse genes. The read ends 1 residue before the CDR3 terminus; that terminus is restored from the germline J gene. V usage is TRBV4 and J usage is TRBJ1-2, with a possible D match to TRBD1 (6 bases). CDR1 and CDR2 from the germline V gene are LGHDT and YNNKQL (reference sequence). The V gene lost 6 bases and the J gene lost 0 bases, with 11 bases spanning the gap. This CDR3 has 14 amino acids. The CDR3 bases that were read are TGTGCCAGCAGTCGGGACAATGCAAACTCCGACTACACC. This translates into CASSRDNANSDYT. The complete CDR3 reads CASSRDNANSDYTF.

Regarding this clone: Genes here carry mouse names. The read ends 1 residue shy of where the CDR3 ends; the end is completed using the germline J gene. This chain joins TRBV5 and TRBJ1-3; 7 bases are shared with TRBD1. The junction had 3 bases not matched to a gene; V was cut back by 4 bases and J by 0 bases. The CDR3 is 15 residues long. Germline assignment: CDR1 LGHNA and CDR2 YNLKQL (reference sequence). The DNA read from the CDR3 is TGTGCCAGCAGCCTCGGGACAGCTTCTGGAAATACGCTCTAT. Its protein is CASSLGTASGNTLY. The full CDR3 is CASSLGTASGNTLYF.

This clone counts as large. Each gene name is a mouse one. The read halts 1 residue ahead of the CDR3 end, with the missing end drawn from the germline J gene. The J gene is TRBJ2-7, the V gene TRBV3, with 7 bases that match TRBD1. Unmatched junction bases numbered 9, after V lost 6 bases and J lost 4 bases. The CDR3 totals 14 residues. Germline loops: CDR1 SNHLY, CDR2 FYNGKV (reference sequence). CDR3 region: CASSRQGKGYEQYF. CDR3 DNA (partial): TGTGCCAGCAGTCGACAGGGAAAGGGTTATGAACAGTAC. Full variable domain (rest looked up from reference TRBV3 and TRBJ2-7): GPKVLQIPSHQIIDMGQMVTLNCDPVSNHLYFYWYKQILGQQMEFLVNFYNGKVMEKSKLFKDQFSVERPDGSYFTLKIQPTALEDSAVYFCASSRQGKGYEQYFGPGTRLTVL.

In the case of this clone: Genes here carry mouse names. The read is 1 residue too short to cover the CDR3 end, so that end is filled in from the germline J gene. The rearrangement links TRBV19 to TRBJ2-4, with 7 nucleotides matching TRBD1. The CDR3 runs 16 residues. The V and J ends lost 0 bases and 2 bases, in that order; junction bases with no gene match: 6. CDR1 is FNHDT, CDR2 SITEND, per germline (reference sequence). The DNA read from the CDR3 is TGTGCCAGCAGTATAGGGGCAGGGGGTCTTCAAAACACCTTGTAC. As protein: CASSIGAGGLQNTLY. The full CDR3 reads CASSIGAGGLQNTLYF.

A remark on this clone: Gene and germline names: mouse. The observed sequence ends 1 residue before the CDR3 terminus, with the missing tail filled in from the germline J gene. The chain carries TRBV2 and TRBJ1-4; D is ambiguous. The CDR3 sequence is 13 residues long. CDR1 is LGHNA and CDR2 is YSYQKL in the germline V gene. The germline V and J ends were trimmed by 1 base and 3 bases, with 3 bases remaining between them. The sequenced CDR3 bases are TGTGCCAGCAGCCAAGTTCCCAACGAAAGATTATTT. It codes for CASSQVPNERLF. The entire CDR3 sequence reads CASSQVPNERLFF. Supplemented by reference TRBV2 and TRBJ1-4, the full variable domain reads DPKIIQKPKYLVAVTGSEKILICEQYLGHNAMYWYRQSAKKPLEFMFSYSYQKLMDNQTASSRFQPQSSKKNHLDLQITALKPDDSATYFCASSQVPNERLFFGHGTKLSVL.

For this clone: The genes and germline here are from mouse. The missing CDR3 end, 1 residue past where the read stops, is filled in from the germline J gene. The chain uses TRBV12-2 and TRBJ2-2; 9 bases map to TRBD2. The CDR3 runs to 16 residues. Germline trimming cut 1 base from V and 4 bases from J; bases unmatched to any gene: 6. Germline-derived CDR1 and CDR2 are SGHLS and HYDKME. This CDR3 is CASSLAGLGSTGQLYF. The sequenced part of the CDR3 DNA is TGTGCCAGCTCTCTTGCGGGACTGGGTTCCACCGGGCAGCTCTAC.

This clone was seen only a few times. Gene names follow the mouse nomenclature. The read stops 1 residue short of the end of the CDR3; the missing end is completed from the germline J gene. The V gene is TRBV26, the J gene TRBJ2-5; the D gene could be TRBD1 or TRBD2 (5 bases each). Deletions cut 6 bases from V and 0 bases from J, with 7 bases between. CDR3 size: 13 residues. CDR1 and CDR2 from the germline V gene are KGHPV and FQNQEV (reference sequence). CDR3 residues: CASSGGNQDTQYF. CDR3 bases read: TGTGCCAGCAGCGGGGGTAACCAAGACACCCAGTAC.

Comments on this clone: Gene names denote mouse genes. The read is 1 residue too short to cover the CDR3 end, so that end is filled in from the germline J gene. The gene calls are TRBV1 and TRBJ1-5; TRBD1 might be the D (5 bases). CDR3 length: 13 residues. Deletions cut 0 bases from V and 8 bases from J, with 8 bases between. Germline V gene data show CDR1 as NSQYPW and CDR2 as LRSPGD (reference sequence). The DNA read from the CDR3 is TGCACCTGCAGTGCAGATATGGGGGAGGCTCCGCTT. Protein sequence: CTCSADMGEAPL. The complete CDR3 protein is CTCSADMGEAPLF.

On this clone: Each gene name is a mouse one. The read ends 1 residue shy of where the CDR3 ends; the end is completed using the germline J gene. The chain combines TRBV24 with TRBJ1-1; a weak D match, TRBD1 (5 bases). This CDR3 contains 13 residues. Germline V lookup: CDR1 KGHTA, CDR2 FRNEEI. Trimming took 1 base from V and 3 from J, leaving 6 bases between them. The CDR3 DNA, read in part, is TGTGCCAGCAGTCTGTCAGGGTACACAGAAGTCTTC. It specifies CASSLSGYTEVF. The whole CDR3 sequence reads CASSLSGYTEVFF.

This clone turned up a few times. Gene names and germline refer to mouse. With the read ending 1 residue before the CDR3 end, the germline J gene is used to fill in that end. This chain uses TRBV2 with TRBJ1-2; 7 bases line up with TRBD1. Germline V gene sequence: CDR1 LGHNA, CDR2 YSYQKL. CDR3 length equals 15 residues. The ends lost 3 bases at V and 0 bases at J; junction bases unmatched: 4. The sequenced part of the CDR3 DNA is TGTGCCAGCAGCCACGGGACAGTTGCAAACTCCGACTACACC. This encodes CASSHGTVANSDYT. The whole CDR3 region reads CASSHGTVANSDYTF.

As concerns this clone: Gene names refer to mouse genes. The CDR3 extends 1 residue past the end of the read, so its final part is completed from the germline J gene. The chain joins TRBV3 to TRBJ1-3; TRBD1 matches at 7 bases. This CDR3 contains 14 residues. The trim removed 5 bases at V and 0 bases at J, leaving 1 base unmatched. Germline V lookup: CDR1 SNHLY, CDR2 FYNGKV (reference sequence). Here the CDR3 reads CASSGTDSGNTLYF. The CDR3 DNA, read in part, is TGTGCCAGCAGCGGGACAGATTCTGGAAATACGCTCTAT. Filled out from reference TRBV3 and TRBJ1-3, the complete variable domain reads GPKVLQIPSHQIIDMGQMVTLNCDPVSNHLYFYWYKQILGQQMEFLVNFYNGKVMEKSKLFKDQFSVERPDGSYFTLKIQPTALEDSAVYFCASSGTDSGNTLYFGEGSRLIVV.

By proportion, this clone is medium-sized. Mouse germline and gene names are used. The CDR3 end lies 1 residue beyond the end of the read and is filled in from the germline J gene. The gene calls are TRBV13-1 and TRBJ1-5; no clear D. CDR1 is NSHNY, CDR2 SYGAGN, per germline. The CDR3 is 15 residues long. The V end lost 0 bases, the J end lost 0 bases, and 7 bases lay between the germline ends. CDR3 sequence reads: CASSDADYNNQAPLF. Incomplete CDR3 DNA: TGTGCCAGCAGTGATGCTGATTATAACAACCAGGCTCCGCTT.

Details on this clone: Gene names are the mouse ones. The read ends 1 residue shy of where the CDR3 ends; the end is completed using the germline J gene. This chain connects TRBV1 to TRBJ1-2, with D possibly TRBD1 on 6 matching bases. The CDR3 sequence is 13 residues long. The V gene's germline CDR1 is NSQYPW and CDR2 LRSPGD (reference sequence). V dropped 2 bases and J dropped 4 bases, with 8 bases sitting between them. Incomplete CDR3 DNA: TGCACCTGCAGTGCAAGGGGGATCTCCGACTACACC. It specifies CTCSARGISDYT. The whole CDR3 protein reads CTCSARGISDYTF.

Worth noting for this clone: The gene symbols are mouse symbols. The CDR3: CASSLFSNERLFF. Partial CDR3 DNA: TGTGCCAGCAGTCTCTTTTCCAACGAAAGATTATTT. The J gene is TRBJ1-4, the V gene TRBV26; D not resolved. The read falls 1 residue short of the CDR3 end, and the missing part is taken from the germline J gene. The CDR3 consists of 13 residues. Germline lookup yields CDR1 KGHPV and CDR2 FQNQEV (reference sequence). V was shortened by 3 bases and J by 0 bases, with 2 bases between the two germline ends. Filled out from reference TRBV26 and TRBJ1-4, the complete variable domain reads NSKVIQTPRYLVKGQGQKAKMRCIPEKGHPVVFWYQQNKNNEFKFLINFQNQEVLQQIDMTEKRFSAECPSNSPCSLEIQSSEAGDSALYLCASSLFSNERLFFGHGTKLSVL.

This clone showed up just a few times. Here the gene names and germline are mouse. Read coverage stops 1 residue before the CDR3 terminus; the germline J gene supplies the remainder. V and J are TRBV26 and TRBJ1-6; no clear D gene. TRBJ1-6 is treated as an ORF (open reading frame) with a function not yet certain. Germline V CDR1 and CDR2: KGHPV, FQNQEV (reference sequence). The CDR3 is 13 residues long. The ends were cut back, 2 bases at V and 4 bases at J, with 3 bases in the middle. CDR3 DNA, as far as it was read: TGTGCCAGCAGTCTGGAGTATAATTCGCCCCTCTAC. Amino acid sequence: CASSLEYNSPLY. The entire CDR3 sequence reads CASSLEYNSPLYF.

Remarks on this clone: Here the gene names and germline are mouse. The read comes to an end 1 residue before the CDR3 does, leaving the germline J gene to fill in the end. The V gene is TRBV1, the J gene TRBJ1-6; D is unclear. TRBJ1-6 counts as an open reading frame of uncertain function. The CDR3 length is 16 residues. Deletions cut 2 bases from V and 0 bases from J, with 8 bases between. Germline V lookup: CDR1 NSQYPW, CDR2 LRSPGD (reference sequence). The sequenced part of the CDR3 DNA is TGCACCTGCAGTGCAACGGACCTTTCCTATAATTCGCCCCTCTAC. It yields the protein CTCSATDLSYNSPLY. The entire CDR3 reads CTCSATDLSYNSPLYF.

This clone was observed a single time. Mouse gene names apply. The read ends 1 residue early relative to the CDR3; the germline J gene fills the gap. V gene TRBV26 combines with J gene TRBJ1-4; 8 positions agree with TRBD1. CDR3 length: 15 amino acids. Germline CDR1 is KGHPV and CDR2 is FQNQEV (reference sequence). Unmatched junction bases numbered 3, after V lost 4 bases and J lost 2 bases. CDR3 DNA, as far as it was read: TGTGCCAGCAGTCCTCGACAGGGGTCCAACGAAAGATTATTT. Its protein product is CASSPRQGSNERLF. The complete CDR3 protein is CASSPRQGSNERLFF. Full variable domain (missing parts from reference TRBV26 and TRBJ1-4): NSKVIQTPRYLVKGQGQKAKMRCIPEKGHPVVFWYQQNKNNEFKFLINFQNQEVLQQIDMTEKRFSAECPSNSPCSLEIQSSEAGDSALYLCASSPRQGSNERLFFGHGTKLSVL.

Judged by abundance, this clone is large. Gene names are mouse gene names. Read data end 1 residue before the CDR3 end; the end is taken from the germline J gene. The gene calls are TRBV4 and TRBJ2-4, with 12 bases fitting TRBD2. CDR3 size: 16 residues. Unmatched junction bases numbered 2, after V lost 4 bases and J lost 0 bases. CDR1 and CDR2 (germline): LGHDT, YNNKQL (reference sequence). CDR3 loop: CASSSGLGGSQNTLYF. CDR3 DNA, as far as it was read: TGTGCCAGCAGCTCGGGACTGGGGGGAAGTCAAAACACCTTGTAC.

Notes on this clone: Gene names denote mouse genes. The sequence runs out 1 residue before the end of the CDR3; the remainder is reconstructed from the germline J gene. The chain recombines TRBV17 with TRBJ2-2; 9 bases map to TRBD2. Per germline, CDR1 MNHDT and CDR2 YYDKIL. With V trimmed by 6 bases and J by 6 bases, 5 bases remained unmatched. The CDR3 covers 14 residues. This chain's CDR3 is CASRNWGDAGQLYF. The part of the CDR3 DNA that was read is TGTGCTAGCAGAAACTGGGGGGATGCCGGGCAGCTCTAC.